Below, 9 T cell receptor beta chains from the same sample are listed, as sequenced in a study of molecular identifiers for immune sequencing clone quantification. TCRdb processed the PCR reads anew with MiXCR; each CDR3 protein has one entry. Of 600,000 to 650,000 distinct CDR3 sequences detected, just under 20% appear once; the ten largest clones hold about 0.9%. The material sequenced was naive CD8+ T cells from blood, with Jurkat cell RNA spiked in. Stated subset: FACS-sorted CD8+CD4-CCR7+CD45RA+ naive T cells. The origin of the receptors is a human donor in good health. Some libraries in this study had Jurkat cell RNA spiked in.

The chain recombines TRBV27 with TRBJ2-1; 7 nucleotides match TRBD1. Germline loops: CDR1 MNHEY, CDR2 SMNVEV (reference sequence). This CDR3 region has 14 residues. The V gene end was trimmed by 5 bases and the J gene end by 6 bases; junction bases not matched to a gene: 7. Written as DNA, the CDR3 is TGTGCCAGCAGTACAGGGGCAGGGGGCAATGAGCAGTTCTTC. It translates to CASSTGAGGNEQFF.

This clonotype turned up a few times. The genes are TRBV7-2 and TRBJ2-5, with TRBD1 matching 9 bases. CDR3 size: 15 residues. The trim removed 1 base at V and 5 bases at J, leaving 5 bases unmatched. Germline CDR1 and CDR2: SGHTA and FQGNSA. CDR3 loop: CASSLGDRVLETQYF. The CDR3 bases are TGTGCCAGCAGCTTAGGGGACAGGGTGTTGGAGACCCAGTACTTC.

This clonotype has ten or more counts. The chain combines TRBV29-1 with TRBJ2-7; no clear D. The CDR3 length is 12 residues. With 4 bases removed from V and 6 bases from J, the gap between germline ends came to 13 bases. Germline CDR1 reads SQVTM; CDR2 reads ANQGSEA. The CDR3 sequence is CSVAVTSGEQYF. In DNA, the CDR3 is TGCAGCGTTGCGGTAACGTCTGGCGAGCAGTACTTC.

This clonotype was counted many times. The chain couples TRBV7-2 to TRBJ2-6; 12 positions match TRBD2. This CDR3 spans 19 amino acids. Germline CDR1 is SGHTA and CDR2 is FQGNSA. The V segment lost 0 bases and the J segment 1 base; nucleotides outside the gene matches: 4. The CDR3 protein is CASSLALTSGGSGANVLTF. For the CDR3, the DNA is TGTGCCAGCAGCTTAGCACTGACTAGCGGGGGATCTGGGGCCAACGTCCTGACTTTC.

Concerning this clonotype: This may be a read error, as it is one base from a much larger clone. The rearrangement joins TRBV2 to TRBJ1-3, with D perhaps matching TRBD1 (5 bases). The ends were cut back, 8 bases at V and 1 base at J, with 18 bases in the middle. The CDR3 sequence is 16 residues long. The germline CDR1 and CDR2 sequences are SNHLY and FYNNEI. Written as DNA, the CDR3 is TGTGCCAGCGGTGCCCCAGGGATCTCGTCTGGAAACACCATATATTTT. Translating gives CASGAPGISSGNTIYF.

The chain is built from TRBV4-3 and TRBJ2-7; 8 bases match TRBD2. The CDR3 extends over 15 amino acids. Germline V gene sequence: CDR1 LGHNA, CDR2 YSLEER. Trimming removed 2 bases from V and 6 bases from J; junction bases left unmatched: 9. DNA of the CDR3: TGCGCCAGCAGCCAATTCCGCGGGGGGCCCTGCGAGCAGTACTTC. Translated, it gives CASSQFRGGPCEQYF.

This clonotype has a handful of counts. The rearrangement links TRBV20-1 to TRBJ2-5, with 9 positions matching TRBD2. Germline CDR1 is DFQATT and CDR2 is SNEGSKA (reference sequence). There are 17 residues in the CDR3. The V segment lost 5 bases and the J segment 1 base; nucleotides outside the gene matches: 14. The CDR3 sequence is CSAGVRLAGDLQETQYF. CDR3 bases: TGCAGTGCTGGCGTTCGATTAGCGGGAGACCTCCAAGAGACCCAGTACTTC.

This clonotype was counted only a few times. CDR3 residues: CASSQDFGGNSYEQYF. Here the CDR3 DNA reads TGTGCCAGCAGCCAAGATTTTGGCGGGAACTCCTACGAGCAGTACTTC. The genes are TRBV3-1 and TRBJ2-7; D is perhaps TRBD2 (6 bases). Germline CDR1 reads LGHDT; CDR2 reads YNNKEL (reference sequence). There are 16 residues in the CDR3. Trimming cost V 0 bases and J 0 bases, with 12 bases left between them.

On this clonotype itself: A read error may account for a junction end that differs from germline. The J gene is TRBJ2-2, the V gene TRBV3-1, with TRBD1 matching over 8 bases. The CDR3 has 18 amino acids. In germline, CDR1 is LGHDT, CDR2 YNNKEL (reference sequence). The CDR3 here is CASSLLTLDRVEHRGAVF. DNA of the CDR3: TGTGCCAGCAGCCTATTAACATTGGACAGGGTCGAACACCGGGGAGCTGTTTTT.